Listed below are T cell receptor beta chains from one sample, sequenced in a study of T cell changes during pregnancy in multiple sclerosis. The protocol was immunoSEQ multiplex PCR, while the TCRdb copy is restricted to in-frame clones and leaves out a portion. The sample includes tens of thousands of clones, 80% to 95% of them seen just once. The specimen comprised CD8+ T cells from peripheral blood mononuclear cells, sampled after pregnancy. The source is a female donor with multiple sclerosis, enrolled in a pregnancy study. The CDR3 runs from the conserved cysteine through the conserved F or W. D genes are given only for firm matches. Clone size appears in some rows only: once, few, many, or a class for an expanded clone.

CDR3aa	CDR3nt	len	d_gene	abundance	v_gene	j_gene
CASSLLGHSGANVLTF	TGTGCCAGCAGCTTACTGGGCCACTCTGGGGCCAACGTCCTGACTTTC	16	-	-	TRBV7-3	TRBJ2-6
CASSLWGPNTEAFF	TGTGCCAGCAGCTTATGGGGGCCTAACACTGAAGCTTTCTTT	14	-	once	TRBV7-2	TRBJ1-1
CASSLLFTGGSTDTQYF	TGTGCCAGCAGCTTATTGTTTACGGGGGGGAGCACAGATACGCAGTATTTT	17	TRBD2	-	TRBV13	TRBJ2-3
CASSHPNPGQPGGGYTF	TGCGCCAGCAGCCATCCAAACCCGGGACAACCCGGTGGAGGCTACACCTTC	17	-	-	TRBV4-3	TRBJ1-2
CASSLGRRDRGLSGYGYTF	TGTGCCAGCAGCCTTGGTAGGCGGGACAGGGGCCTCAGCGGGTATGGCTACACCTTC	19	TRBD1	-	TRBV4-2	TRBJ1-2
CSVEGRHYGYTF	TGCAGCGTTGAGGGCAGACACTATGGCTACACCTTC	12	-	-	TRBV29-1	TRBJ1-2
CASSAGLAGGDTQYF	TGTGCCAGCAGCGCAGGACTAGCGGGAGGAGATACGCAGTATTTT	15	TRBD2	-	TRBV13	TRBJ2-3
CATSRDLRTGDFFLRDYREQFF	TGTGCCACCAGCAGAGATCTCCGGACAGGGGACTTCTTCCTCCGAGACTACAGGGAGCAGTTCTTC	22	TRBD1	once	TRBV15	TRBJ2-1
CASSLETSGSLNIQYF	TGTGCCAGCAGCTTGGAGACTAGCGGATCCTTAAACATTCAGTACTTC	16	TRBD2	-	TRBV5-4	TRBJ2-4
CASSQDEGGRGYNEQFF	TGTGCCAGCAGCCAAGACGAAGGCGGGAGGGGTTACAATGAGCAGTTCTTC	17	TRBD2	-	TRBV14	TRBJ2-1
CASSQARSYTF	TGCGCCAGCAGCCAAGCTCGTTCCTACACCTTC	11	-	-	TRBV4-1	TRBJ1-2
CASSQEGQGKGPGQPQHF	TGCGCCAGCAGCCAAGAAGGACAGGGCAAGGGGCCAGGTCAGCCCCAGCATTTT	18	TRBD1	once	TRBV4-1	TRBJ1-5
CASSLLQLRDTVYNEQFF	TGTGCCAGCAGTTTATTACAGTTACGGGACACCGTCTACAATGAGCAGTTCTTC	18	-	-	TRBV27	TRBJ2-1
CASSSLTSGRGSNEQFF	TGTGCCAGCAGTTCCCTTACTAGCGGGAGAGGTTCCAATGAGCAGTTCTTC	17	TRBD2	-	TRBV28	TRBJ2-1
CASSPPGETQYF	TGTGCCAGCTCACCACCGGGCGAGACCCAGTACTTC	12	-	-	TRBV18	TRBJ2-5
CASSATFPYEQYF	TGTGCCAGCAGCGCAACATTTCCCTACGAGCAGTACTTC	13	-	medium-sized	TRBV2	TRBJ2-7
CASSLVEGAEAFF	TGTGCCAGCAGCTTAGTGGAGGGCGCTGAAGCTTTCTTT	13	-	-	TRBV7-7	TRBJ1-1
CASSQDRYPAEYEQYF	TGCGCCAGCAGCCAAGATCGGTATCCAGCGGAGTACGAGCAGTACTTC	16	-	-	TRBV4-3	TRBJ2-7
CASSQERHKTSYNEQFF	TGTGCCAGCAGCCAAGAAAGACATAAAACCTCCTACAATGAGCAGTTCTTC	17	-	-	TRBV14	TRBJ2-1
CASSLPRDRGNTGELFF	TGCGCCAGCAGCTTGCCCCGGGACAGGGGGAACACCGGGGAGCTGTTTTTT	17	TRBD1	-	TRBV5-1	TRBJ2-2
CASSPRTSGDYNEQFF	TGTGCCAGCAGCCCACGGACTAGCGGGGACTACAATGAGCAGTTCTTC	16	TRBD2	-	TRBV7-9	TRBJ2-1
CSVERTGDYGYTF	TGCAGCGTTGAACGGACTGGGGACTATGGCTACACCTTC	13	-	-	TRBV29-1	TRBJ1-2
CAWRDYLLRLQYF	TGTGCCTGGAGGGACTACCTACTACGTTTGCAGTACTTC	13	-	-	TRBV30	TRBJ2-7
CASQLAGSYNEQFF	TGTGCCAGTCAACTAGCGGGGTCCTACAATGAGCAGTTCTTC	14	TRBD2	-	TRBV19	TRBJ2-1
CASSLGPGEAYEQYF	TGCGCCAGCAGCTTGGGCCCAGGGGAAGCCTACGAGCAGTACTTC	15	-	-	TRBV5-1	TRBJ2-7
CSVEAPYRLPAYGYTF	TGCAGCGTTGAGGCGCCTTACCGACTCCCGGCCTATGGCTACACCTTC	16	-	-	TRBV29-1	TRBJ1-2
CASSSSSGDRQFPGYTF	TGTGCCAGCAGCTCCTCGTCGGGCGACAGGCAGTTTCCTGGCTACACCTTC	17	-	few	TRBV7-9	TRBJ1-2
CASSLERTIYTSGNTIYF	TGTGCCAGCAGCTTAGAACGGACAATCTACACCTCTGGAAACACCATATATTTT	18	-	-	TRBV7-9	TRBJ1-3
CAWIGPRQGFLNTEAFF	TGTGCCTGGATTGGACCTCGACAGGGCTTTTTGAACACTGAAGCTTTCTTT	17	TRBD1	-	TRBV30	TRBJ1-1
CATSKGQGDYEQYF	TGTGCCACCAGCAAAGGACAGGGGGACTACGAGCAGTACTTC	14	TRBD1	once	TRBV15	TRBJ2-7
CASSRYAPGQGRYEQYF	TGTGCCAGCAGCCGATATGCCCCGGGACAGGGAAGATACGAGCAGTACTTC	17	TRBD1	-	TRBV7-8	TRBJ2-7
CASSLKLDRPSDGYTF	TGTGCCAGCAGCCTGAAATTAGACAGGCCCTCGGATGGCTACACCTTC	16	-	-	TRBV4-2	TRBJ1-2
CASTIGSGLTDTQYF	TGCGCCAGCACCATCGGTAGCGGCCTAACAGATACGCAGTATTTT	15	-	-	TRBV5-1	TRBJ2-3
CASSGQGNNEQFF	TGTGCCAGCTCAGGACAGGGGAACAATGAGCAGTTCTTC	13	TRBD1	-	TRBV25-1	TRBJ2-1
CASSVGAGGSVSYNEQFF	TGTGCCAGCAGCGTAGGTGCTGGCGGGAGTGTCTCCTACAATGAGCAGTTCTTC	18	TRBD2	-	TRBV9	TRBJ2-1
CASSPRGAGYEQYF	TGTGCCAGCAGCCCCCGCGGGGCGGGCTACGAGCAGTACTTC	14	-	-	TRBV9	TRBJ2-7
CASLERTMNTEAFF	TGTGCCAGCCTCGAAAGGACAATGAACACTGAAGCTTTCTTT	14	-	-	TRBV7-2	TRBJ1-1
CASSHLPGPTSGANVLTF	TGTGCCAGCAGCCATTTGCCAGGCCCTACGTCAGGGGCCAACGTCCTGACTTTC	18	-	-	TRBV14	TRBJ2-6
CASSLSGTVNNYGYTF	TGCGCCAGCAGCTTGTCCGGGACAGTCAATAACTATGGCTACACCTTC	16	TRBD1	-	TRBV5-1	TRBJ1-2
CASSVVPAGVYEQYF	TGTGCCAGCAGCGTAGTTCCAGCGGGAGTTTACGAGCAGTACTTC	15	TRBD2	-	TRBV9	TRBJ2-7
CASSTLTGGGTEAFF	TGTGCCAGTAGTACTCTGACGGGCGGAGGCACTGAAGCTTTCTTT	15	-	-	TRBV19	TRBJ1-1
CASRAGGELFF	TGTGCCAGTAGGGCGGGCGGGGAGCTGTTTTTT	11	-	-	TRBV9	TRBJ2-2
CASSPDRGSYSNQPQHF	TGTGCCAGCAGCCCCGACAGGGGGTCCTATAGCAATCAGCCCCAGCATTTT	17	TRBD1	once	TRBV7-6	TRBJ1-5
CASSQSLGAVDSNQPQHF	TGCGCCAGCAGCCAATCTCTTGGGGCGGTGGATAGCAATCAGCCCCAGCATTTT	18	-	-	TRBV4-3	TRBJ1-5
CASSPRTGFMYEQYF	TGTGCCAGCAGCCCCCGGACAGGGTTTATGTACGAGCAGTACTTC	15	TRBD1	-	TRBV9	TRBJ2-7
CASSLALGDRDEQYF	TGTGCCAGCAGCTTAGCCCTAGGGGACAGGGACGAGCAGTACTTC	15	TRBD1	once	TRBV7-9	TRBJ2-7
CASSREVIGQPQHF	TGTGCCAGCAGTAGGGAGGTAATAGGGCAGCCCCAGCATTTT	14	-	-	TRBV7-8	TRBJ1-5